Each of the 13 T cell receptor beta chains below was sequenced from the same sample in a study of blood T cell repertoires in COVID-19. Data came from immunoSEQ multiplex PCR; TCRdb stores just in-frame clones and leaves some out. The sample has roughly 230,000 clones; more than 70% are singletons. The material sequenced was peripheral blood. The receptors were sampled from a woman aged 80 or over with acute or convalescent COVID-19.

This clone came up a few times. This rearrangement joins TRBV11-2 to TRBJ2-7; D gene unclear. V gave up 4 bases and J gave up 0 bases, with 22 bases separating them. The CDR3 has 18 residues. Per the germline V gene, CDR1 is SGHAT and CDR2 is FQNNGV. CDR3 sequence (DNA): TGTGCCAGCAGCTCATACAGTCTCGCTCAACCTAACTCCTACGAGCAGTACTTC. Protein product: CASSSYSLAQPNSYEQYF.

The CDR3 region has the DNA TGTGCCAGCAGCGTAGGCCTGGGACAGGGGAGCGACGAGCAGTACTTC. Protein: CASSVGLGQGSDEQYF. The chain is built from TRBV9 and TRBJ2-7, with 10 bases aligning to TRBD1. The CDR3 extends over 16 amino acids. Germline CDR1 SGDLS, CDR2 YYNGEE. Germline trimming cut 0 bases from V and 5 bases from J; bases unmatched to any gene: 8.

The chain joins TRBV6-5 to TRBJ2-2; possibly TRBD2 for D (5 bases). Germline CDR1 is MNHEY and CDR2 is SVGAGI. V gave up 7 bases and J gave up 2 bases, with 14 bases separating them. The CDR3 sequence is 15 residues long. The CDR3 region has the DNA TGTGCCAGCAACCCCCCGGGGAGAAACACCGGGGAGCTGTTTTTT. Encoded protein: CASNPPGRNTGELFF.

This clone was detected once. The V and J genes are TRBV28 and TRBJ1-2; D is undetermined. CDR3 length: 12 residues. V lost 5 bases to trimming and J lost 8 bases, with 12 bases between them. Germline V gene lookup returns CDR1 MDHEN and CDR2 SYDVKM. CDR3 bases: TGTGCCAGCAGTCCCCTGACGGGGGGCTACACCTTC. Its translation is CASSPLTGGYTF.

About this clone itself: The same CDR3 arises from other DNA sequences in this sample as well. V and J are TRBV6-5 and TRBJ1-1; no firm D call. The CDR3 sequence is 11 residues long. Trimming stripped 7 bases from V and 1 base from J, with 4 bases between. Germline lookup yields CDR1 MNHEY and CDR2 SVGAGI. CDR3 sequence (DNA): TGTGCCAGCACCGGGAACACTGAAGCTTTCTTT. Translated, it gives CASTGNTEAFF.

This rearrangement joins TRBV7-3 to TRBJ2-3, with a tentative D call TRBD2 (5 bases). Trimming took off 5 bases at V and 0 bases at J, with 15 bases between the two ends. This CDR3 spans 16 amino acids. Germline CDR1 and CDR2: SGHTA and FQGTGA. The CDR3 reads CASSPRGSSSTDTQYF. For the CDR3, the DNA is TGTGCCAGCAGCCCTCGGGGTAGCTCGAGCACAGATACGCAGTATTTT.

The rearrangement uses TRBV7-2 and TRBJ1-5; TRBD1 aligns across 11 bases. Germline CDR1 SGHTA, CDR2 FQGNSA. This CDR3 spans 19 amino acids. V gave up 5 bases and J gave up 5 bases; unmatched junction bases: 17. The CDR3 DNA is TGTGCCAGCAGCCCCCCGGGACAGGGGGTCGGAGGACGCTATCAGCCCCAGCATTTT. This encodes CASSPPGQGVGGRYQPQHF.

The chain is built from TRBV6-1 and TRBJ2-7, with 12 positions matching TRBD2. CDR3 length: 16 amino acids. Germline V gene lookup returns CDR1 MNHNS and CDR2 SASEGT. The V gene end was trimmed by 4 bases and the J gene end by 3 bases; junction bases not matched to a gene: 7. The CDR3: CASSAYQGLAGYEQYF. The CDR3 region has the DNA TGTGCCAGCAGTGCATACCAGGGACTAGCGGGCTACGAGCAGTACTTC.

This clone occurred a few times. V and J are TRBV21-1 and TRBJ2-3; TRBD1 is the table's D call and was not checked against the DNA. TRBV21-1 is shown as a pseudogene. This CDR3 comprises 15 residues. CDR3 nucleotides: TGTGCCAGCAGCAAAGAGGCAGGTATCGTCGATACGCAGTATTTT. Its protein product is CASSKEAGIVDTQYF.

Note on this clone: Within the sample, other DNA sequences also encode this same CDR3. V usage is TRBV28 and J usage is TRBJ1-1, with 8 bases matching TRBD1. Trimming at V came to 3 bases and at J to 4 bases, leaving 4 bases not matched to a gene. Germline V gene lookup returns CDR1 MDHEN and CDR2 SYDVKM. The CDR3 runs to 14 residues. The CDR3 DNA follows: TGTGCCAGCAGTTTCACAGGGGGGTTCACTGAAGCTTTCTTT. Residues: CASSFTGGFTEAFF.

The count of this clone is one. The genes are TRBV5-1 and TRBJ2-1; D may be TRBD2 (6 bases). Germline V CDR1 and CDR2: SGHRS, YFSETQ. The CDR3 is made up of 16 amino acids. V was clipped by 0 bases and J by 8 bases, with 18 bases between them. The DNA of the CDR3 is TGCGCCAGCAGCTTGGGATGGACTACCCCCGCCGATGAGCAGTTCTTC. Its translation is CASSLGWTTPADEQFF.

The chain combines TRBV10-3 with TRBJ2-7; 8 bases agree with TRBD2. V lost 6 bases and J lost 0; bases outside the gene matches: 7. Germline V lookup: CDR1 ENHRY, CDR2 SYGVKD. There are 15 residues in the CDR3. The CDR3 bases are TGTGCCATCAGGGGGGATAGCGGGGTCTCCTACGAGCAGTACTTC. Protein product: CAIRGDSGVSYEQYF.

The V and J genes are TRBV29-1 and TRBJ2-7; 7 bases match TRBD1. Germline loops: CDR1 SQVTM, CDR2 ANQGSEA. V shed 6 bases and J 3 bases; nucleotides not matched to a gene: 5. The CDR3 has 12 amino acids. The CDR3 sequence: CSVLWDSYEQYF. In DNA form, the CDR3 reads TGCAGCGTCCTCTGGGACAGCTACGAGCAGTACTTC.